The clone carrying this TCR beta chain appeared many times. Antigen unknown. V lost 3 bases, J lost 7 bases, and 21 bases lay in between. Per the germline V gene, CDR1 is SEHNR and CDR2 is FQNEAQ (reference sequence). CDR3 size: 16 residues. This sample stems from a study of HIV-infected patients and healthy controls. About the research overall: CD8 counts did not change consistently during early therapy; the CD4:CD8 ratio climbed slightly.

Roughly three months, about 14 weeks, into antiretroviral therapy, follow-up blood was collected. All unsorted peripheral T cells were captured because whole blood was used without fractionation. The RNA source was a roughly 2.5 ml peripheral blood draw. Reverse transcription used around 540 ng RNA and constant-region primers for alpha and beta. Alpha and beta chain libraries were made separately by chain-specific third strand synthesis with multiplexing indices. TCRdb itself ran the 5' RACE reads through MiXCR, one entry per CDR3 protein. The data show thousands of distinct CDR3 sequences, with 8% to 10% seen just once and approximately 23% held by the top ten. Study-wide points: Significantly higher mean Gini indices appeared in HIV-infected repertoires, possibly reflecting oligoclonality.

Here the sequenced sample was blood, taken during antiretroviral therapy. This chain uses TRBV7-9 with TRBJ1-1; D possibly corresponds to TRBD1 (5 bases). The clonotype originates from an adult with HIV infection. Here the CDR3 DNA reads TGTGCCAGCAGCTTCCACAGCCGACAGCGGTCGGGTGAAGCTTTCTTT. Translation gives CASSFHSRQRSGEAFF. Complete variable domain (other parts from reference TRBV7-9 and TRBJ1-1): DTGVSQNPRHKITKRGQNVTFRCDPISEHNRLYWYRQTLGQGPEFLTYFQNEAQLEKSRLLSDRFSAERPKGSFSTLEIQRTEQGDSAMYLCASSFHSRQRSGEAFFGQGTRLTVV.